Below are 19 T cell receptor beta chains sequenced from a single sample in a study of shared clonotypes between healthy human individuals. CD8 cells classed as naive were CD45RO-negative and positively selected for CCR7, excluding terminally differentiated effector memory CD45RA+ cells. Method: immunoSEQ multiplex PCR; TCRdb's copy keeps in-frame clones and lacks some. The sample includes hundreds of thousands of clones, 90% to 95% of them seen just once. Sequencing was carried out using naive CD8+ T cells sorted from blood. The origin of the receptors is a man aged 25-45 years in good health.

This chain links TRBV23-1 with TRBJ2-7; 8 bases are a match to TRBD1. TRBV23-1 has ORF status, its function being uncertain. The CDR3 is 14 amino acids. J gave up 6 bases and V 2 bases, and 6 bases lay outside the gene matches. This CDR3 is CASSQGTQGAEQYF. The CDR3 DNA sequence: TGCGCCAGCAGTCAAGGGACCCAGGGGGCCGAGCAGTACTTC.

This clone was seen a single time. This may stem from a read error, because a much larger clone lies one nucleotide away. The chain combines TRBV5-4 with TRBJ2-3, with D uncertain. This CDR3 has 11 residues. The V gene's germline CDR1 is SGHNT and CDR2 YYREEE (reference sequence). The V end was cut by 2 bases, the J end by 4 bases, with 2 bases between. CDR3 protein: CASSFADTQYF. DNA of the CDR3: TGTGCCAGCAGCTTCGCAGATACGCAGTATTTT.

The chain has TRBV10-2 and TRBJ2-2, with 8 nucleotides matching TRBD2. CDR1 is WSHSY and CDR2 is SAAADI in the germline V gene. Trimming cost V 6 bases and J 4 bases; bases outside gene matches: 7. The CDR3 has 15 residues. CDR3 amino acids: CASRDGLAGTGELFF. CDR3 nucleotides: TGCGCCAGCAGGGATGGACTAGCTGGCACCGGGGAGCTGTTTTTT.

The chain employs TRBV5-1 and TRBJ2-1, with a possible D match to TRBD2 (6 bases). V was pared by 3 bases and J by 4 bases, with 11 bases between. Germline loops: CDR1 SGHRS, CDR2 YFSETQ. The CDR3 loop spans 14 amino acids. This chain's CDR3 is CASSSSGRYNEQFF. CDR3 nucleotides: TGCGCCAGCAGCTCCTCCGGGAGATACAATGAGCAGTTCTTC.

The chain recombines TRBV7-8 with TRBJ2-1; D possibly uses TRBD1 or TRBD2 (5 bases each). CDR1 is SGHVS, CDR2 FQNEAQ, per germline. With 2 bases removed from V and 9 bases from J, the gap between germline ends came to 11 bases. The CDR3 contains 13 residues. Written as DNA, the CDR3 is TGTGCCAGCAGCTTAACGGATGGGGGTGAGCAGTTCTTC. Protein sequence: CASSLTDGGEQFF.

The chain couples TRBV11-2 to TRBJ1-2; 11 bases fit TRBD1. V was clipped by 4 bases and J by 0 bases; unmatched bases: 10. Germline CDR1 and CDR2: SGHAT and FQNNGV. The CDR3 spans 18 residues. CDR3 in DNA: TGTGCCAGCAGCTCCCTGCTCGGACAGGGGGCGACTAACTATGGCTACACCTTC. Its translation: CASSSLLGQGATNYGYTF.

The chain joins TRBV11-2 to TRBJ2-5, with D possibly being TRBD2 (7 bases). V gave up 2 bases and J gave up 1 base, with 11 bases separating them. This CDR3 is built from 15 residues. CDR1 and CDR2 (germline): SGHAT, FQNNGV. This CDR3 reads CASSLSRGGQETQYF. Written as DNA, the CDR3 is TGTGCCAGCAGCTTATCTAGGGGGGGCCAAGAGACCCAGTACTTC.

The chain joins TRBV7-6 to TRBJ2-3; no definite D call. CDR3 length equals 17 residues. The V and J ends lost 2 bases and 2 bases respectively, with 17 bases between them. The V gene's germline CDR1 is SGHVS and CDR2 FNYEAQ. The DNA of the CDR3 is TGTGCCAGCAGCTTACTAAAAGCCGAGGCTATCACAGATACGCAGTATTTT. Its protein product is CASSLLKAEAITDTQYF. The entire variable domain, with the rest obtained from reference TRBV7-6 and TRBJ2-3, is as follows: GAGVSQSPRYKVTKRGQDVALRCDPISGHVSLYWYRQALGQGPEFLTYFNYEAQQDKSGLPNDRFSAERPEGSISTLTIQRTEQRDSAMYRCASSLLKAEAITDTQYFGPGTRLTVL.

The chain uses TRBV27 and TRBJ2-5, with 7 bases identical to TRBD2. Trimming at V came to 5 bases and at J to 4 bases, leaving 4 bases not matched to a gene. The CDR3 runs to 13 residues. Germline CDR1 MNHEY, CDR2 SMNVEV (reference sequence). CDR3 DNA: TGTGCCAGCAGTAGGGAGGGCCGAGAGACCCAGTACTTC. Amino acid sequence: CASSREGRETQYF.

This chain uses TRBV10-3 with TRBJ2-7; tentatively, D is TRBD1 or TRBD2 (5 bases each). Germline CDR1 reads ENHRY; CDR2 reads SYGVKD. The CDR3 runs 14 residues. V was clipped by 6 bases and J by 6 bases, with 18 bases between them. This CDR3 is CAISIGADSSEQYF. CDR3 sequence (DNA): TGTGCCATCAGCATCGGGGCCGACTCGTCCGAGCAGTACTTC.

The chain is built from TRBV11-1 and TRBJ2-7, with D unclear. This CDR3 is built from 13 residues. CDR1 and CDR2 (germline): SGHAT, FQDESV (reference sequence). The V end lost 5 bases, the J end lost 4 bases, and 12 bases lay between the germline ends. The CDR3 protein is CASSPPGPYEQYF. DNA for the CDR3: TGTGCCAGCAGCCCCCCCGGGCCGTACGAGCAGTACTTC.

The chain combines TRBV6-5 with TRBJ2-7, with 7 nucleotides matching TRBD2. The CDR3 totals 13 residues. In germline, CDR1 is MNHEY, CDR2 SVGAGI. Trimming at V came to 5 bases and at J to 0 bases, leaving 1 base not matched to a gene. The CDR3 reads CASSSGNSYEQYF. The CDR3 DNA reads as TGTGCCAGCAGTAGCGGGAACTCCTACGAGCAGTACTTC.

V and J are TRBV28 and TRBJ2-1, with TRBD1 matching over 9 bases. Germline loops: CDR1 MDHEN, CDR2 SYDVKM. J was trimmed by 3 bases and V by 4 bases; bases with no gene match: 7. The CDR3 consists of 16 residues. Written as DNA, the CDR3 is TGTGCCAGCAGTTCAAGGGACAGGGTTTTCTACAATGAGCAGTTCTTC. It translates to CASSSRDRVFYNEQFF.

The chain has TRBV28 and TRBJ2-1; 8 nucleotides align to TRBD1. V was clipped by 3 bases and J by 8 bases; unmatched bases: 12. CDR3 length equals 16 residues. Germline-derived CDR1 and CDR2 are MDHEN and SYDVKM. The CDR3 loop reads CASSFVAVQGEDEQFF. CDR3 DNA sequence: TGTGCCAGCAGTTTCGTGGCTGTACAGGGGGAAGATGAGCAGTTCTTC. Variable domain in full (rest from reference TRBV28 and TRBJ2-1): DVKVTQSSRYLVKRTGEKVFLECVQDMDHENMFWYRQDPGLGLRLIYFSYDVKMKEKGDIPEGYSVSREKKERFSLILESASTNQTSMYLCASSFVAVQGEDEQFFGPGTRLTVL.

The V call is TRBV19, the J call TRBJ2-1, with D hard to call. The V end was cut by 5 bases, the J end by 4 bases, with 12 bases between. Germline lookup yields CDR1 LNHDA and CDR2 SQIVND (reference sequence). The CDR3 covers 14 residues. The CDR3 coding sequence is TGTGCCAGTAGTGTCACGGGTGTGTACAATGAGCAGTTCTTC. Translated, it gives CASSVTGVYNEQFF.

A single count supports this clone. The chain carries TRBV7-2 and TRBJ2-7, with D uncertain. Trimming took off 1 base at V and 2 bases at J, with 9 bases between the two ends. Per germline, CDR1 SGHTA and CDR2 FQGNSA. The CDR3 sequence is 14 residues long. The CDR3 sequence is CASSLVASPYEQYF. The CDR3, as DNA: TGTGCCAGCAGCTTAGTCGCTAGTCCCTACGAGCAGTACTTC.

This clone appeared once. The chain links TRBV30 to TRBJ2-7, with unresolved D. Germline lookup yields CDR1 GTSNPN and CDR2 SVGIG (reference sequence). V was trimmed by 2 bases and J by 4 bases, leaving 12 bases between them. The CDR3 has 13 residues. CDR3 amino acids: CAWSIGVDYEQYF. In DNA, the CDR3 is TGTGCCTGGAGTATTGGGGTCGATTACGAGCAGTACTTC.

The rearrangement uses TRBV28 and TRBJ1-3; D call uncertain. CDR3 length equals 13 residues. In germline, CDR1 is MDHEN, CDR2 SYDVKM. The ends were cut back, 10 bases at V and 0 bases at J, with 10 bases in the middle. The DNA for the CDR3 is TGTGCCACCCGAGGTAGCTCTGGAAACACCATATATTTT. It specifies CATRGSSGNTIYF.

The chain links TRBV5-6 to TRBJ1-1, with D maybe TRBD1 (6 bases). The V gene's germline CDR1 is SGHDT and CDR2 YYEEEE. The CDR3 extends over 16 amino acids. Between the trimmed V and J ends, which lost 4 bases and 2 bases, there was a span of 18 bases. The CDR3 spells CASSPDDRGHNTEAFF. CDR3 sequence (DNA): TGTGCCAGCAGCCCCGACGATAGGGGACATAACACTGAAGCTTTCTTT.